The clone carrying this TCR beta chain was seen at least ten times. Its antigen is still unknown. Different DNA sequences within this sample yield the same CDR3. No patient received treatment before thyroid surgery. The V end was cut by 0 bases, the J end by 3 bases, with 7 bases between. The CDR3 spans 13 residues. The V gene's germline CDR1 is SGHKS and CDR2 YYEKEE (reference sequence). The data derive from a study of metastatic and nonmetastatic thyroid tumors. Turning to the study itself: Comparison of repertoires was carried out across blood and tumor or nodule tissue from malignant and benign thyroid patients.

Notes on the study in general: Benign nodules were reported to have significantly lower TCR beta diversity than malignant thyroid tumors, in blood and tumor.

TCRdb re-processed the PCR reads through MiXCR. The sample has about 42,000 clones; over 10% are singletons. The receptor was isolated from a male donor with papillary thyroid cancer or a benign thyroid nodule (not recorded which). Some clones in this sample may be carry-over from other donors' samples. Sequences were obtained from blood. V usage is TRBV5-5 and J usage is TRBJ2-7; D unresolved. Here the CDR3 DNA reads TGTGCCAGCAGCTTGGGTCCAGACTACGAGCAGTACTTC. Protein product: CASSLGPDYEQYF.